This T cell receptor beta chain is drawn from a study of regulatory T cells in long-lasting Graves disease. Stated time point: newly diagnosed GD, antithyroid drugs for less than 3 months. The authors made the TCR library using RNA they extracted from PBMCs. The V gene's germline CDR1 is MGHDK and CDR2 SYGVNS. V was clipped by 5 bases and J by 14 bases, with 17 bases between them. The CDR3 runs to 12 residues. Libraries of TCR beta came from iRepertoire HTBI primers plus Arm-PCR of CDR3 regions. TCRdb reprocessed the multiplex PCR reads with MiXCR, giving one entry per CDR3 protein. The sample has roughly 610,000 distinct CDR3 sequences, about 15% seen once; the top ten hold around 19%. The same specimen was also included in a second study, on T cells in Graves' hyperthyroidism and ophthalmopathy.

This TCR came from a woman in her thirties with Graves disease. The sequenced sample was peripheral blood mononuclear cells (PBMCs), obtained at new diagnosis, from a patient treated with antithyroid drugs. The chain employs TRBV25-1 and TRBJ2-3; D uncertain. The CDR3 region has the DNA TGTGCCAGCAGTCCCTCCGGGTCACGACGGTATTTT. Protein: CASSPSGSRRYF.